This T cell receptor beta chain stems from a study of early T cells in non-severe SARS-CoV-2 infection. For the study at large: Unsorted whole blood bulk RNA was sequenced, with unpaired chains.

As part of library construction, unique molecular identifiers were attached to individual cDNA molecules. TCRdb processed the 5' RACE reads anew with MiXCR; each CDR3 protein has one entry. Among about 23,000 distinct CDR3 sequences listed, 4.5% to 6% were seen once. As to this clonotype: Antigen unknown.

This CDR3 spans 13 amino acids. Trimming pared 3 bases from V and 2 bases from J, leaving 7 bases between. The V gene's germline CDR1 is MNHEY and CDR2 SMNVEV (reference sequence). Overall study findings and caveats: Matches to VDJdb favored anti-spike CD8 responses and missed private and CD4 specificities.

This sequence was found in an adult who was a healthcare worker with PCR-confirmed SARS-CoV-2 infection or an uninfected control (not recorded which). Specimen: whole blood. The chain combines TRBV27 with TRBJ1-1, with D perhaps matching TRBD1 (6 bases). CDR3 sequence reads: CASSLDRNTEAFF. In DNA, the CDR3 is TGTGCCAGCAGTTTGGACAGAAACACTGAAGCTTTCTTT.